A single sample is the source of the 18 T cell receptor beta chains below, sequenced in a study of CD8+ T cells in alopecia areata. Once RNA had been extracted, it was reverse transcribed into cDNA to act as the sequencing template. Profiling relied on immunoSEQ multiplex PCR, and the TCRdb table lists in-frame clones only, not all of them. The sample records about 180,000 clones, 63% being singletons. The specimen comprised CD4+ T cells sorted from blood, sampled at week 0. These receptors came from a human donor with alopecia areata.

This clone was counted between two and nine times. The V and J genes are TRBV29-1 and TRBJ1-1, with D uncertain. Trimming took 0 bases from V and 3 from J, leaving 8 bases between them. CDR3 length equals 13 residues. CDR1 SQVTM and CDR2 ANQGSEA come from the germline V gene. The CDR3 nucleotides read TGCAGCGTTGAAGATCCTAAGGACACTGAAGCTTTCTTT. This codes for CSVEDPKDTEAFF.

This CDR3 reads CASRKGHTDGYTF. CDR3 DNA: TGTGCCAGTAGGAAGGGTCACACGGATGGCTACACCTTC. The chain carries TRBV19 and TRBJ1-2; D gene uncertain. The CDR3 is 13 residues long. Germline V gene sequence: CDR1 LNHDA, CDR2 SQIVND (reference sequence). Trimming left V 6 bases short and J 6 bases short, with 14 bases between.

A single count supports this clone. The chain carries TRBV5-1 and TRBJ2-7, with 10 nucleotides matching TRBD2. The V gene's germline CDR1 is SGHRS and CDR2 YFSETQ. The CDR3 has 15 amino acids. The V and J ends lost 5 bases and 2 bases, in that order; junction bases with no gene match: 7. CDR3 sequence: CASSPGLAATYEQYF. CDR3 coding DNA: TGCGCCAGCAGTCCAGGACTAGCGGCGACCTACGAGCAGTACTTC.

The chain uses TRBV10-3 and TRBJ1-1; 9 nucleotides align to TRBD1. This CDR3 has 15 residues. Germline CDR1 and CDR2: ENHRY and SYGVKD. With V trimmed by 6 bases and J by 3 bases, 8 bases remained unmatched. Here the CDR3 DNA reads TGTGCCATCAGGGGACAGGGCCCGGATGACACTGAAGCTTTCTTT. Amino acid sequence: CAIRGQGPDDTEAFF.

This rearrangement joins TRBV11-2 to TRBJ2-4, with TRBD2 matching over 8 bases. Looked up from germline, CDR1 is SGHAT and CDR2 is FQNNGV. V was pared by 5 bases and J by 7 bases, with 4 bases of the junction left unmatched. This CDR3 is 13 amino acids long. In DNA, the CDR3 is TGTGCCAGCAGCACGGGGGGGCGTAACATTCAGTACTTC. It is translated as CASSTGGRNIQYF.

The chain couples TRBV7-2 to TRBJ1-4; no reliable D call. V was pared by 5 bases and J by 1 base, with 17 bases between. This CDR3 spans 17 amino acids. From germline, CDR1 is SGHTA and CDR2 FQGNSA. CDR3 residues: CASSRGLSGGTNEKLFF. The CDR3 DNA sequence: TGTGCCAGCAGCCGCGGACTTTCAGGCGGAACTAATGAAAAACTGTTTTTT.

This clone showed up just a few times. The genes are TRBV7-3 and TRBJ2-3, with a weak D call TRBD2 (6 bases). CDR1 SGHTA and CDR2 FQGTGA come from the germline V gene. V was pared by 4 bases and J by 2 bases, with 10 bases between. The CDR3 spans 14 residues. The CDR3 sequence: CASSSGLFTDTQYF. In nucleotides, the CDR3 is TGTGCCAGCAGCTCGGGACTGTTCACAGATACGCAGTATTTT.

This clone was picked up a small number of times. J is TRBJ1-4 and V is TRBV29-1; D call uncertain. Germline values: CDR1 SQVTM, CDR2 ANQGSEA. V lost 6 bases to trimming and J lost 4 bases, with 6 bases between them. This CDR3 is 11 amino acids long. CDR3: CSVHLNEKLFF. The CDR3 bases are TGCAGCGTACACCTTAATGAAAAACTGTTTTTT.

The CDR3 loop reads CAWSGLAGKEQYF. The CDR3 nucleotides read TGTGCCTGGAGTGGGCTAGCGGGGAAGGAGCAGTACTTC. The rearrangement uses TRBV30 and TRBJ2-7; TRBD2 agrees at 9 bases. The CDR3 consists of 13 residues. Germline CDR1 and CDR2: GTSNPN and SVGIG (reference sequence). V was clipped by 1 base and J by 7 bases; unmatched bases: 5.

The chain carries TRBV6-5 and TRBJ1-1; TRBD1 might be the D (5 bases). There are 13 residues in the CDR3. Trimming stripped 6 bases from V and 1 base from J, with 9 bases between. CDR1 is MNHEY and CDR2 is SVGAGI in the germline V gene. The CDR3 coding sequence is TGTGCCAGCAGCCTCAGGGAGAACACTGAAGCTTTCTTT. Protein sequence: CASSLRENTEAFF.

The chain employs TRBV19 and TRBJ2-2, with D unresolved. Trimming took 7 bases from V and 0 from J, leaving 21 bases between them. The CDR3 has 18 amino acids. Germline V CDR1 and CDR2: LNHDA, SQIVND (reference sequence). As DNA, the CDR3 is TGTGCCAGTACTCCAATTCGGGCCGTAAGCGCGAACACCGGGGAGCTGTTTTTT. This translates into CASTPIRAVSANTGELFF.

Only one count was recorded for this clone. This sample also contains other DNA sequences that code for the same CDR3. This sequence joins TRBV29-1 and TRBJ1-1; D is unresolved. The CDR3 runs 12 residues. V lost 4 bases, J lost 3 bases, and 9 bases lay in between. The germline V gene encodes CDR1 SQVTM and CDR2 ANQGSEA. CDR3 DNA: TGCAGCGTTGCTCGGGCAGACACTGAAGCTTTCTTT. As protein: CSVARADTEAFF.

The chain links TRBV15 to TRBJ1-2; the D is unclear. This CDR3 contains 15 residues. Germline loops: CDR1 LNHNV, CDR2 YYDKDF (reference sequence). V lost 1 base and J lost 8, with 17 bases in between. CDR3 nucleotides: TGTGCCACCAGCAGAGCTAGGGAACCGGGTCAGGGCTACACCTTC. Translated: CATSRAREPGQGYTF.

The CDR3: CASRRGRILAKNIQYF. As DNA, the CDR3 is TGTGCCAGCAGAAGAGGACGGATTCTAGCCAAAAACATTCAGTACTTC. The gene calls are TRBV2 and TRBJ2-4; D call uncertain. This CDR3 is built from 16 residues. Trimming took off 6 bases at V and 0 bases at J, with 15 bases between the two ends. Per the germline V gene, CDR1 is SNHLY and CDR2 is FYNNEI.

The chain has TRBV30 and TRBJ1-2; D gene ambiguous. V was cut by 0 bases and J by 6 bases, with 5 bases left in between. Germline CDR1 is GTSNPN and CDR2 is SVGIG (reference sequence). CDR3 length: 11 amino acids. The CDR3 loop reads CAWSVQNGYTF. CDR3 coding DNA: TGTGCCTGGAGTGTACAGAATGGCTACACCTTC.

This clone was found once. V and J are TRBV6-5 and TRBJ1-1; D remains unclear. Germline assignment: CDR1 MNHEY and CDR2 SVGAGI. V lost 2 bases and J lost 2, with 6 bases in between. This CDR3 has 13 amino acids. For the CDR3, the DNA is TGTGCCAGCAGTTACAGACGTAACACTGAAGCTTTCTTT. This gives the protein CASSYRRNTEAFF.

This chain's CDR3 is CSVPGQGRYEQYF. CDR3 in DNA: TGCAGCGTCCCGGGACAGGGAAGGTACGAGCAGTACTTC. The chain is built from TRBV29-1 and TRBJ2-7; TRBD1 aligns across 9 bases. With V trimmed by 6 bases and J by 4 bases, 7 bases remained unmatched. CDR3 length: 13 amino acids. Looked up from germline, CDR1 is SQVTM and CDR2 is ANQGSEA.

CDR3 DNA sequence: TGTGCCAGCAGCCGACCGGTGACCGGTCGGGACTACACCTTC. It specifies CASSRPVTGRDYTF. The rearrangement links TRBV9 to TRBJ1-2; D is unclear. The CDR3 is made up of 14 amino acids. V gave up 4 bases and J gave up 10 bases, with 20 bases separating them. Germline CDR1 reads SGDLS; CDR2 reads YYNGEE.